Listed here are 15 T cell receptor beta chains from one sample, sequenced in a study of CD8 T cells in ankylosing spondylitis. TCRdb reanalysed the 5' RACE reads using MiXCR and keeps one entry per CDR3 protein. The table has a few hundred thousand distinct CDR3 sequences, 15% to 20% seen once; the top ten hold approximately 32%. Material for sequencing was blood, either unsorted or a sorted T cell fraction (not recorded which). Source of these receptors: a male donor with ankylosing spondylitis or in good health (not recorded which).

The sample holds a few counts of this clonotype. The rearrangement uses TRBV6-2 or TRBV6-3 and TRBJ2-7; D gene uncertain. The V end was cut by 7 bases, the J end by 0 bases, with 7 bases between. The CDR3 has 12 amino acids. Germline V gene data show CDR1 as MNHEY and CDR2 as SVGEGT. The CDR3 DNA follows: TGTGCCAGCAACGTGGACTCCTACGAGCAGTACTTC. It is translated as CASNVDSYEQYF.

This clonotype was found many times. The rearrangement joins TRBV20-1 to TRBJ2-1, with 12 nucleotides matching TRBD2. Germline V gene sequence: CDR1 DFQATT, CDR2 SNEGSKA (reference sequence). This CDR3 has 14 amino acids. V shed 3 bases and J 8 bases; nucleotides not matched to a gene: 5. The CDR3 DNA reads TGCAGTGCTAGCCTAGCGGGAGGGGTGGATGAGCAGTTCTTC. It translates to CSASLAGGVDEQFF.

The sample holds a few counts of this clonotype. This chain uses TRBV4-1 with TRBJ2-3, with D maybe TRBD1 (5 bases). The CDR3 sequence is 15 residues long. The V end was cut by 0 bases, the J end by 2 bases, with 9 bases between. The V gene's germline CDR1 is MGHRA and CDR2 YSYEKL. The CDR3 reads CASSQDYRITDTQYF. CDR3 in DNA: TGCGCCAGCAGCCAAGATTACAGGATCACAGATACGCAGTATTTT.

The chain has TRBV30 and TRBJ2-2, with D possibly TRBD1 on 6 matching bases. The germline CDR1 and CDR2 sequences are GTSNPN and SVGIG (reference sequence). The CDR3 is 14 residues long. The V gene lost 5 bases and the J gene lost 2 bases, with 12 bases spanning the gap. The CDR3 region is CAWDAGVNTGELFF. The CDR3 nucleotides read TGTGCCTGGGATGCAGGGGTTAACACCGGGGAGCTGTTTTTT.

The CDR3 spells CASTKYSYEQYF. DNA for the CDR3: TGTGCCAGTACAAAGTACTCCTACGAGCAGTACTTC. The rearrangement links TRBV5-8 to TRBJ2-7; D remains ambiguous. Germline lookup yields CDR1 SGHTS and CDR2 YDEGEE. The CDR3 is made up of 12 amino acids. V lost 8 bases and J 0 bases, leaving 9 bases between the germline ends.

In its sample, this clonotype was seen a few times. The CDR3: CASSQAGAEKLFF. CDR3 DNA: TGCGCCAGCAGCCAAGCAGGGGCCGAAAAACTGTTTTTT. V is TRBV4-3 and J is TRBJ1-4; possible D gene TRBD1, 6 bases. The CDR3 length is 13 residues. The germline V gene encodes CDR1 LGHNA and CDR2 YSLEER. V dropped 1 base and J dropped 8 bases, with 8 bases sitting between them.

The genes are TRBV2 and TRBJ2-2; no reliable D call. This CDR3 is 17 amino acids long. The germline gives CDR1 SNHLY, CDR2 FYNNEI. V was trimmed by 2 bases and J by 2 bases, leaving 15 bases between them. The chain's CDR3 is CASSESAAATNTGELFF. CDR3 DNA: TGTGCCAGCAGTGAAAGTGCGGCGGCAACCAACACCGGGGAGCTGTTTTTT.

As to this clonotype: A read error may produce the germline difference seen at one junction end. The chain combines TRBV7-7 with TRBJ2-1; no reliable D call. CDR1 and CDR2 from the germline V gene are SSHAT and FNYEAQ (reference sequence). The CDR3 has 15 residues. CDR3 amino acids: CASSSGPDSYNEQFF. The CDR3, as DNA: TGTGCTAGCAGCTCCGGGCCAGACTCCTACAATGAGCAGTTCTTC.

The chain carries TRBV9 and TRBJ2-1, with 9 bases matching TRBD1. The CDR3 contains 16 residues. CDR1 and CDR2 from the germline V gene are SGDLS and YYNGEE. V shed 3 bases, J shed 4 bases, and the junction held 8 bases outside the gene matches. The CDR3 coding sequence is TGTGCCAGCAGCGGGACAGGGGCGGGCCTTTACAATGAGCAGTTCTTC. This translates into CASSGTGAGLYNEQFF.

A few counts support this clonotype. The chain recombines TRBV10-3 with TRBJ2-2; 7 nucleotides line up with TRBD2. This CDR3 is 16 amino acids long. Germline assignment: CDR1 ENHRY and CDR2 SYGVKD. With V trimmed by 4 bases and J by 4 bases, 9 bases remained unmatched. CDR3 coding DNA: TGTGCCATCAGTGGCATATTCGGGGGGTTCACCGGGGAGCTGTTTTTT. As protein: CAISGIFGGFTGELFF.

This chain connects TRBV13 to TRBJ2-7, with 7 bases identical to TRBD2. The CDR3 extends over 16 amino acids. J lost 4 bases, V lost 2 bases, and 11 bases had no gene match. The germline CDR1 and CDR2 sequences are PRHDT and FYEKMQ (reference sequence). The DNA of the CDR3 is TGTGCCAGCAGCTTAAGGGTTCCTAGCGGAGCATACGAGCAGTACTTC. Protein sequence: CASSLRVPSGAYEQYF.

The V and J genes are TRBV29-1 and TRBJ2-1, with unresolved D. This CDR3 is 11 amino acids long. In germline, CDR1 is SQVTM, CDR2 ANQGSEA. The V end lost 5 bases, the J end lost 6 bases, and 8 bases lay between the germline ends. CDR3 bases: TGCAGCGTTAGGCTCCCCAATGAGCAGTTCTTC. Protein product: CSVRLPNEQFF.

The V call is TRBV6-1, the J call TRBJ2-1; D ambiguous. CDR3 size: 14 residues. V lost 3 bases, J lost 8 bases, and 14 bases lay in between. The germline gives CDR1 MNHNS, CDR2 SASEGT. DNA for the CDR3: TGTGCCAGCAGTGATGGTAGAATTCAGGATGAGCAGTTCTTC. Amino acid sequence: CASSDGRIQDEQFF.

Here the CDR3 DNA reads TGTGCCAGCAGCAAGGGACAGTCCTACGAGCAGTACTTC. Protein product: CASSKGQSYEQYF. The genes are TRBV12-3 or TRBV12-4 and TRBJ2-7, with TRBD1 identical over 7 bases. The trim removed 6 bases at V and 1 base at J, leaving 3 bases unmatched. The CDR3 totals 13 residues.

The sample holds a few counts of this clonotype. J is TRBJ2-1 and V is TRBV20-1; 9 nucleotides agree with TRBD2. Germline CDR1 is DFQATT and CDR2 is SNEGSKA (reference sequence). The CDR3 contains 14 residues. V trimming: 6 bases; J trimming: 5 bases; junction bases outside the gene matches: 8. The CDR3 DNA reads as TGCAGTGCCAGCCCGGCTAGCGGGAACAATGAGCAGTTCTTC. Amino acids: CSASPASGNNEQFF.